This T cell receptor (beta chain) is from a study of identical twins. From germline, CDR1 is SGHVS and CDR2 FQNEAQ. The length of the CDR3 is 16 residues. The J segment lost 4 bases and the V segment lost 5 bases, leaving 9 bases of the junction unmatched. Donors were all healthy Caucasians. General study findings and limits: Reduced insertions were recorded for abundant cord blood beta clonotypes, with no such pattern in memory repertoires.

A universal primer site was created by template switching, with the cDNA bearing unique molecular identifiers. A single record per CDR3 protein comes from TCRdb applying MiXCR to the 5' RACE reads. This table has fewer than 800,000 distinct CDR3 sequences, 7.1% appearing once. With regard to this clonotype: The target antigen is unknown.

These same data were also listed under a study on yellow fever vaccine responses in identical twins.

The TCR sequence derives from a woman between 18 and 29 years old in good health. The sample comprised PBMCs. The rearrangement uses TRBV7-8 and TRBJ2-5, with 11 bases fitting TRBD2. As DNA, the CDR3 is TGTGCCAGCAGCGCCATAGCGGGAGGGCCGGGAGAGACCCAGTACTTC. Translation gives CASSAIAGGPGETQYF.